Sequencing of this T cell receptor beta chain was carried out in a study of T-cell memory formation after mild COVID-19 (dated by TCRdb to about 2021). Study-level background: TCR sequence clusters from the two donors were found to be largely donor specific. Two young, previously healthy adult volunteers made up the cohort, one male and one female. In a couple of donors, T-cell clones that expanded and contracted after mild COVID-19 were followed by sequencing TCRalpha and TCRbeta repertoires longitudinally.

General study outcomes and caveats: Balanced CD4/CD8 phenotypes were observed for clones contracting from day 15 to 85, whereas a bias towards CD4+ was observed for a second wave of clones expanding from day 15 to 37. The study included only a couple of mild cases, and larger cohorts that include severe cases with pre-infection samples were judged to be necessary. Whether the second-wave clones peaking on day 37 were SARS-CoV-2 specific was not confirmed. Contracting CD4+ clones were located mainly in the CM and EM memory subsets, whereas CD8+ clones were found to be enriched in EMRA. Some responding clones were detected in pre-infection memory, which suggested that pre-existing cross-reactive memory T cells had joined the SARS-CoV-2 response.

PBMCs were isolated by Ficoll-Paque density gradient centrifugation. TCRdb names Illumina NovaSeq 6000 as the instrument used. Using 5'RACE with constant-segment primers, TCRalpha and TCRbeta cDNA libraries were constructed, with sample barcodes and unique molecular identifiers added in the process. RNA was extracted from every sample with Trizol reagent. The libraries were amplified in two PCR steps, and the second step added a second sample barcode and Illumina TruSeq adapters. Sequencing of the libraries was done on an Illumina NovaSeq, producing 2 x 150 bp paired-end reads. The source study handled its data this way. Reads were demultiplexed and collapsed into UMI-guided consensus sequences with migec v1.2.7. With mixcr v2.1.11, UMI consensuses were aligned to TRA and TRB V and J templates and assembled into clonotypes. Clonotypes were classified as expanded or contracted when called significant by both edgeR and NoisET, with noise models trained on biological replicates. edgeR calls used a false discovery rate-adjusted p below 0.01 and a log2 fold-change threshold of 1. As an exploratory analysis of dynamics, max-normalized trajectories of the 1000 most abundant clonotypes were examined with PCA combined with hierarchical clustering. Separately sequenced CD4+ and CD8+ repertoires were used to assign a CD4 or CD8 phenotype to each responding clone. Using fastp trimming at Q25 and MiXCR clonotype assembly, TCRdb reanalyzed the public sequencing data and kept in-frame beta chains. Here each entry gathers all rows of one CDR3 protein and keeps the most common genes and DNA. The V and J calls and clone size are TCRdb's, not the authors'. The sample contains roughly 68,000 distinct CDR3 sequences, over 15% of them found a single time. Roughly 33% of the sample is in the top ten clones.

Notes on this clonotype: The antigen it binds to is not known. No per-base quality is available; no much larger clone lies one base away.

CDR1 and CDR2 were assigned from the germline V gene as SGHVS and FNYEAQ. From the cysteine up to the phenylalanine, the CDR3 has a length of 15 residues. The DNA shown is the 45-base CDR3, in frame from base 1. V is cut by 5 bases and J by 3 bases, and the space between the germline ends is 16 bases. The receptor's source is an adult woman who had mild COVID-19 (a few samples of this study predate the infection). The sample titles of this study are shuffled in the database, so cell type and time point are left out; the donor was told from shared clones. The sequenced sample was PBMCs or a T cell subset sorted from them (not recorded which). The chain is assembled from TRBV7-6 and TRBJ2-5, with a tentative D gene TRBD2 over 7 matching bases. DNA sequence: TGTGCCAGCAGCCAAGCTGGGGGGGGCGAAGAGACCCAGTACTTC. This gives the protein CASSQAGGGEETQYF.